The clone carrying this T cell receptor (beta chain) was picked up one time. This specimen comes from a study of shared clonotypes between healthy human individuals. Data came from immunoSEQ multiplex PCR; TCRdb stores just in-frame clones and leaves some out. The data contain 600,000 or so clones, approximately 95% of them singletons. Terminally differentiated effector memory CD45RA+ cells were excluded by CCR7 positive selection of CD45RO-negative cells. Sequencing was carried out using naive CD8+ T cells sorted from blood. The clonotype comes from a woman under 40 in good health.

The chain's CDR3 is CASSGDRAQNIQYF. CDR3 bases: TGTGCCAGCAGCGGTGACAGGGCGCAAAACATTCAGTACTTC. This rearrangement joins TRBV7-9 to TRBJ2-4; 7 bases match TRBD1. Losses at the gene ends were 5 bases for V and 5 bases for J; bases not matched to a gene: 6. The length of the CDR3 is 14 residues. In germline, CDR1 is SEHNR, CDR2 FQNEAQ (reference sequence).